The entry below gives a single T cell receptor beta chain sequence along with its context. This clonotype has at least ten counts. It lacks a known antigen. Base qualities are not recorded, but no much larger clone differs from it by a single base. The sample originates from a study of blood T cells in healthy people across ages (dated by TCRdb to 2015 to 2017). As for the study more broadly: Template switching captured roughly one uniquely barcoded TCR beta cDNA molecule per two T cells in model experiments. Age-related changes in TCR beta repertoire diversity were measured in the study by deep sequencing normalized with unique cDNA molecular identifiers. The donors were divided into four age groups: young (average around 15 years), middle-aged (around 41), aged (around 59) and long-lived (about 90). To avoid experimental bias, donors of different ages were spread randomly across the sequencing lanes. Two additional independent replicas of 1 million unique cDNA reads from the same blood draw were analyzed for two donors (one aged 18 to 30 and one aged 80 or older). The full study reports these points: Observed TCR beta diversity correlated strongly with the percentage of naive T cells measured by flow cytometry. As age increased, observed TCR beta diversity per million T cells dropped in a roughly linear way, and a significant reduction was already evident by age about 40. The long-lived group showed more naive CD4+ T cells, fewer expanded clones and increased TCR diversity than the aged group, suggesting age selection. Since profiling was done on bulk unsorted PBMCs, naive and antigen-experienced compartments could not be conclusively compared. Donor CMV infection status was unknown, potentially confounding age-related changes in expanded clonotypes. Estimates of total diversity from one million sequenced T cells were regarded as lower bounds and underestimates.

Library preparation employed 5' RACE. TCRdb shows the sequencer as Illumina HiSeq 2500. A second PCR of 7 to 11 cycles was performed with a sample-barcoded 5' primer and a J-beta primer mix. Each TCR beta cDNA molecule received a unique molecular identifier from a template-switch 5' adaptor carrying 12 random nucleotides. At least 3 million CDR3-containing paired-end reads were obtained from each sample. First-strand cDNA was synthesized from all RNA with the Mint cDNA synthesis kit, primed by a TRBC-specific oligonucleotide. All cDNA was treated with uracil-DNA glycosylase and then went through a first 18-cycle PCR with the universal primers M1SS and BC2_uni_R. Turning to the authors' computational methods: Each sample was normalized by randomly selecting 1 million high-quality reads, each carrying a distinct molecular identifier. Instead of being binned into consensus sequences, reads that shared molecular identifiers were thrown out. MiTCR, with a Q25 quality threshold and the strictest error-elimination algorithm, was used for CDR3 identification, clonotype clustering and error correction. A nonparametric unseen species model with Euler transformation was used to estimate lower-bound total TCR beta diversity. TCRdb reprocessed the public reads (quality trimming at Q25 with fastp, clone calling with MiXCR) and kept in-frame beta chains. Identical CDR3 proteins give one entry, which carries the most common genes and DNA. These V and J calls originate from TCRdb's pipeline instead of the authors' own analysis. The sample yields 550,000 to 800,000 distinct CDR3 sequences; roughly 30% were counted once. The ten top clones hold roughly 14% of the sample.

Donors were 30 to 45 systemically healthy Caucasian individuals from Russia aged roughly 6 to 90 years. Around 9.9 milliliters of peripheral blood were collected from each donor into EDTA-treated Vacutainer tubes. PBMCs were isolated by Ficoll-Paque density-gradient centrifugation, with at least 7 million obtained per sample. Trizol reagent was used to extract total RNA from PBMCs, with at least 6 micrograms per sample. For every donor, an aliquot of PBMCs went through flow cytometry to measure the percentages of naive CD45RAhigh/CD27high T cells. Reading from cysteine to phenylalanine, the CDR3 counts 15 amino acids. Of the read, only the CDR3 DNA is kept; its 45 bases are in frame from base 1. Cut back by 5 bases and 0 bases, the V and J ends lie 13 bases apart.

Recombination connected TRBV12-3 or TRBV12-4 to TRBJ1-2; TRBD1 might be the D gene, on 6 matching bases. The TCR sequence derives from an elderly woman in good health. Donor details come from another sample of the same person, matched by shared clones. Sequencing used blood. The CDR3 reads CASSRGHKANYGYTF. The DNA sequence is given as TGTGCCAGCAGTAGGGGACATAAAGCTAACTATGGCTACACCTTC.